Listed here is a single T cell receptor (beta chain). The data were obtained in a study of blood T cell repertoires in COVID-19. The protocol was immunoSEQ multiplex PCR, while the TCRdb copy is restricted to in-frame clones and leaves out a portion. The table has 130,000 or so clones, roughly 83% seen once; the top ten hold over 9%. CDR1 is LGHNA and CDR2 is YNFKEQ in the germline V gene. The V segment lost 5 bases and the J segment 0 bases; nucleotides outside the gene matches: 9. There are 17 residues in the CDR3. Sequenced sample: PBMCs or T cells enriched from blood (not recorded which). The chain employs TRBV4-2 and TRBJ1-3, with 8 bases identical to TRBD1. The sequence came from a man aged 45 to 65 who had recovered from COVID-19. The CDR3: CASSSHGQGISGNTIYF. DNA for the CDR3: TGTGCCAGCAGCTCCCACGGACAGGGAATCTCTGGAAACACCATATATTTT.